The clone carrying this TCR beta chain came up a few times. The sample is drawn from a study of identical twins. TCRdb reprocessed the 5' RACE reads via MiXCR and lists one record per CDR3 protein. The data show 350,000 to 500,000 distinct CDR3 sequences, less than 20% seen once. This CDR3 region has 14 residues. V lost 1 base to trimming and J lost 3 bases, with 9 bases between them. Sequenced: naive T cells sorted from blood. The gene calls are TRBV12-3 or TRBV12-4 and TRBJ1-2; maybe TRBD1 (5 bases). This clonotype was obtained from a man over 45 in good health. The CDR3, as DNA: TGTGCCAGCAGTTTAGGGACACCCCACTATGGCTACACCTTC. It is translated as CASSLGTPHYGYTF.